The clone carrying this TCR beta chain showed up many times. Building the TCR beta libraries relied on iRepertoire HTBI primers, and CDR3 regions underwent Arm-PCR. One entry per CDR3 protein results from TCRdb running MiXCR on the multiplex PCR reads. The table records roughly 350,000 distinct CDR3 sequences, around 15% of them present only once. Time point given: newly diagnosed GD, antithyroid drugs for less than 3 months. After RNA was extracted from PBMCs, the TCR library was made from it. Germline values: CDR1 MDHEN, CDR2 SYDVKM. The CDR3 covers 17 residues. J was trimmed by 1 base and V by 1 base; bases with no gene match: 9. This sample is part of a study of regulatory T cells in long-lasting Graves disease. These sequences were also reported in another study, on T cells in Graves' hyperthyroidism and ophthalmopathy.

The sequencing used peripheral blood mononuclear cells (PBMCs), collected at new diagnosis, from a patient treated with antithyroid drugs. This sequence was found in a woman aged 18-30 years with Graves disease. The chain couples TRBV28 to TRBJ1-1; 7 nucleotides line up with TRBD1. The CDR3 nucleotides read TGTGCCAGCAGTTTATCGGTCCTCAGGGGGGGGAACACTGAAGCTTTCTTT. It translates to CASSLSVLRGGNTEAFF.